This TCR beta chain was sequenced for a study of early T cells in non-severe SARS-CoV-2 infection (dated by TCRdb to about 2021). For context, the study as a whole: Because TCR sequencing was done on bulk RNA from unsorted whole blood, the alpha and beta chains could not be paired. Study-level results and caveats: VDJdb matching was skewed toward anti-spike CD8 responses, so virus-specific expansions were likely underestimated and private and CD4 specificities were missed.

This clonotype was seen many times. Which antigen it targets is not known. Nothing much larger sits one base from this clone, and base qualities are not available. V and J lose 7 bases and 0 bases, and a span of 13 bases separates them. The germline V gene provides CDR1 SNHLY and CDR2 FYNNEI. There are 15 amino acids in the CDR3, from cysteine to phenylalanine inclusive. The entry retains the CDR3 DNA only, 45 bases that are in frame from base 1. The study was a case-control design nested within a healthcare worker cohort in London, UK, with weekly nasopharyngeal swab PCR tests and blood sampling. Healthcare workers were enrolled in the week of the UK lockdown, from 23 to 31 March 2020, and were followed every week for up to 16 weeks. Library generation was performed with 5' RACE. This sample was sequenced with a NextSeq 500. Unique molecular identifiers were attached to individual cDNA molecules in the TCR library protocol so that sequencing error and PCR bias could be corrected. Sequencing covered both TCR alpha and beta chains, and within each sample the abundances of alpha and beta sequences were tightly co-correlated. The authors' pipeline ran thus. Decombinator V4 was used to annotate the V gene, J gene and CDR3 of the TCR sequences. Expanded TCRs were defined as changing significantly between any two time points under a Poisson model with p below 0.0001. TCR abundances were normalised to the total number of TCRs sequenced in each sample and reported as counts per million. MAIT TCRs were defined by TRAV1-2 paired with TRAJ12, TRAJ20 or TRAJ33, and iNKT TCRs by TRAV10 paired with TRAJ18. A search of VDJdb, accessed on 1 November 2021, was run for TCRs annotated to CMV, EBV and SARS-CoV-2, with TCRs annotated for multiple antigens excluded. Using fastp at Q25 and MiXCR, TCRdb reprocessed the public reads and kept productive beta chains. Every distinct CDR3 protein forms one entry, paired with its most common genes and DNA. In this record, the V and J calls reflect TCRdb's handling and not the investigators' own analysis. This sample holds tens of thousands of distinct CDR3 sequences; about 5.6% were observed only once. About 8% of the sample is in the top ten clones.

Input material: whole blood. Recombination linked TRBV2 to TRBJ1-5, with TRBD1 perhaps the D gene, on 6 matching bases. The receptor was isolated from an adult who was a healthcare worker with PCR-confirmed SARS-CoV-2 infection or an uninfected control (not recorded which). The encoded CDR3 is CASNPDSYSNQPQHF. Here is the DNA: TGTGCCAGCAATCCGGACAGCTATAGCAATCAGCCCCAGCATTTT.